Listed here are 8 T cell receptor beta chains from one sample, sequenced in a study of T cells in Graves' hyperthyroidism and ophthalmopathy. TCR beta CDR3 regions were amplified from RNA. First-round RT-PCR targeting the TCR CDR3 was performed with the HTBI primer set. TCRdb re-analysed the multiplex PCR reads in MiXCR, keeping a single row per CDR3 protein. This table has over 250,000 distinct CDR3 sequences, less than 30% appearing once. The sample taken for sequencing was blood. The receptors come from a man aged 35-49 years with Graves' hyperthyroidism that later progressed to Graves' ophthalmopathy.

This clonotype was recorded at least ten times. CDR3 in amino acids: CSVESAGSNTGELFF. In nucleotides, the CDR3 is TGCAGCGTTGAATCAGCAGGTTCAAACACCGGGGAGCTGTTTTTT. This chain joins TRBV29-1 and TRBJ2-2; the D is unclear. Trimming pared 2 bases from V and 2 bases from J, leaving 12 bases between. Germline V gene data show CDR1 as SQVTM and CDR2 as ANQGSEA. The CDR3 has 15 residues.

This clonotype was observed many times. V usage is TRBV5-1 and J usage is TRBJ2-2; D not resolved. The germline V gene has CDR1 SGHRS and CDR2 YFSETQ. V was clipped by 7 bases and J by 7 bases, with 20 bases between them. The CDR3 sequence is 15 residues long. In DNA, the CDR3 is TGCGCCAGCGCCCAGGTGCGCTCTCCGGGCGGGGAGCTGTTTTTT. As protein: CASAQVRSPGGELFF.

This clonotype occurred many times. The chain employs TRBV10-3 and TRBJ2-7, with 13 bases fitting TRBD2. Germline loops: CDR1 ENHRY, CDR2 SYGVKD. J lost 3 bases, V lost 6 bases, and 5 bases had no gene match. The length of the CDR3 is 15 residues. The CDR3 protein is CAIRGTSGEVYEQYF. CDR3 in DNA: TGTGCCATCAGAGGGACTAGCGGGGAGGTCTACGAGCAGTACTTC.

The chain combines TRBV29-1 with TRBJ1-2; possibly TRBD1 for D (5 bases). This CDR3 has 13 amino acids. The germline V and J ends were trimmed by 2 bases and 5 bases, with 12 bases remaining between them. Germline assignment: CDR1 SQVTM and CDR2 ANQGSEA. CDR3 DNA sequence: TGCAGCGTTGAATCAGGGATCGCATATGGCTACACCTTC. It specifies CSVESGIAYGYTF.

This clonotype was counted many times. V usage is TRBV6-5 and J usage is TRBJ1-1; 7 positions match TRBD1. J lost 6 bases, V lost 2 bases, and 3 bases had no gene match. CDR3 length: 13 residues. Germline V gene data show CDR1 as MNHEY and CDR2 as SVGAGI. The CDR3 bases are TGTGCCAGCAGTTACAGGGGGCGGGCTGAAGCTTTCTTT. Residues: CASSYRGRAEAFF.

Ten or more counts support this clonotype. The chain's CDR3 is CASSQAWGTGELFF. The CDR3 DNA reads TGTGCCAGCAGCCAAGCCTGGGGAACCGGGGAGCTGTTTTTT. This rearrangement joins TRBV3-1 to TRBJ2-2; D is ambiguous. CDR1 is LGHDT and CDR2 is YNNKEL in the germline V gene (reference sequence). V was pared by 1 base and J by 5 bases, with 8 bases between. The CDR3 totals 14 residues.

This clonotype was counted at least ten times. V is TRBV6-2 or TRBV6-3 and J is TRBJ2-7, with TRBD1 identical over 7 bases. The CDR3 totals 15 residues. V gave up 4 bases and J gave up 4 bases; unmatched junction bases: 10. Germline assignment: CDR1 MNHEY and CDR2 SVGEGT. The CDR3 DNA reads TGTGCCAGCAGTTTTTGGCAGGGGGATCGGTACGAGCAGTACTTC. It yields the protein CASSFWQGDRYEQYF.

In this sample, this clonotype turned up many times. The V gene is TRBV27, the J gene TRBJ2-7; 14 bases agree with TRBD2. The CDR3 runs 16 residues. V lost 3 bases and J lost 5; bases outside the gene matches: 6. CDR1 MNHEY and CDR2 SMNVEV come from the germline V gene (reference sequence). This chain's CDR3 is CASSFRTSGRTDEQYF. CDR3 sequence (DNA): TGTGCCAGCAGTTTCCGGACTAGCGGGAGGACCGACGAGCAGTACTTC.